The clone carrying this T cell receptor (beta chain) was counted only a few times. Antigen: not known. The sample belongs to a study of beta chain features in type 1 diabetes. General study results and limits: When Type 1 diabetes patients were examined, their TCRB CDR3s proved moderately but significantly shorter in all four CD4+ subsets.

The CDR3 runs 16 residues. The V gene lost 3 bases and the J gene lost 0 bases, with 13 bases spanning the gap. CDR1 is MDHEN, CDR2 SYDVKM, per germline. Every isolated RNA sample was fully reverse transcribed, so sequencing captured expressed TCRB transcripts. The repertoire was sequenced with immunoSEQ multiplex PCR; TCRdb's copy has only in-frame clones and lacks some. Of a few hundred thousand clones listed, about 14% are singletons. The sequenced sample consisted of naive CD4+ T cells from blood. This sequence was found in a woman younger than 35 with type 1 diabetes. The rearrangement links TRBV28 to TRBJ2-3; maybe TRBD2 (5 bases). The CDR3 sequence is CASSFHRRGSTDTQYF. CDR3 coding DNA: TGTGCCAGCAGTTTCCACCGCCGGGGTAGCACAGATACGCAGTATTTT.